The 4 T cell receptor beta chains in this list originate from one sample, sequenced in a study of regulatory T cells in long-lasting Graves disease. iRepertoire HTBI primers and Arm-PCR of CDR3 regions built TCR beta libraries. TCRdb passed the multiplex PCR reads through MiXCR, listing each CDR3 protein once. The table includes roughly 610,000 distinct CDR3 sequences, 15% to 20% detected once. Time point described: newly diagnosed GD, antithyroid drugs for less than 3 months. TCR sequences were obtained from RNA taken from PBMCs. In addition, the sample was reused for a study of T cells in Graves' hyperthyroidism and ophthalmopathy.

This material consisted of peripheral blood mononuclear cells (PBMCs), taken at new diagnosis, from a patient treated with antithyroid drugs. All receptors derive from a man aged 18 to 30 with Graves disease.

At least ten counts were recorded for this clonotype. The chain combines TRBV6-2 or TRBV6-3 with TRBJ2-5, with a possible D match to TRBD2 (6 bases). The germline CDR1 and CDR2 sequences are MNHEY and SVGEGT. Trimming stripped 5 bases from V and 2 bases from J, with 15 bases between. There are 15 residues in the CDR3. In DNA, the CDR3 is TGTGCCAGCAGTCCCTCGTCCGGGGGACAAGAGACCCAGTACTTC. Amino acid sequence: CASSPSSGGQETQYF.

About this clonotype: A read error may explain this, as a much larger clone is one base away. CDR3 sequence reads: CASSSRTSFHGQYF. In DNA, the CDR3 is TGTGCCAGCAGTTCCCGGACTAGTTTCCACGGGCAGTACTTC. The chain couples TRBV28 to TRBJ2-7; TRBD2 agrees at 7 bases. This CDR3 has 14 amino acids. Germline V gene lookup returns CDR1 MDHEN and CDR2 SYDVKM. The V gene end was trimmed by 4 bases and the J gene end by 9 bases; junction bases not matched to a gene: 12. Filled out from reference TRBV28 and TRBJ2-7, the complete variable domain reads DVKVTQSSRYLVKRTGEKVFLECVQDMDHENMFWYRQDPGLGLRLIYFSYDVKMKEKGDIPEGYSVSREKKERFSLILESASTNQTSMYLCASSSRTSFHGQYFGPGTRLTVT.

This clonotype occurred a few times. The chain couples TRBV20-1 to TRBJ1-6; possibly TRBD1 for D (6 bases). CDR1 and CDR2 from the germline V gene are DFQATT and SNEGSKA (reference sequence). The CDR3 has 15 residues. Trimming shortened V by 0 bases and J by 10 bases, and 16 bases separated the two germline ends. The CDR3, as DNA: TGCAGTGCTAGAGAGCAGGGGATGGGAAAATCACCCCTCCACTTT. Residues: CSAREQGMGKSPLHF.

Of note for this clonotype: This may arise from a read error, as a much more abundant clone is one base away. J is TRBJ2-5 and V is TRBV30; D uncertain. CDR1 GTSNPN and CDR2 SVGIG come from the germline V gene (reference sequence). V dropped 8 bases and J dropped 4 bases, with 17 bases sitting between them. This CDR3 spans 13 amino acids. CDR3: CARKREVGETQYF. In DNA, the CDR3 is TGTGCCCGGAAGCGCGAGGTGGGAGAGACCCAGTACTTC.